Below are 2 T cell receptor beta chains sequenced from a single sample in a study of blood T cell repertoires in COVID-19. Profiling relied on immunoSEQ multiplex PCR, and the TCRdb table lists in-frame clones only, not all of them. Among over 60,000 clones listed, 75% to 90% were seen once. Material for sequencing was peripheral blood. These receptors were taken from a man at least 80 years old with acute or convalescent COVID-19.

The V gene is TRBV19, the J gene TRBJ1-5; 9 nucleotides agree with TRBD1. The CDR3 totals 16 residues. Germline loops: CDR1 LNHDA, CDR2 SQIVND (reference sequence). After removal of 7 bases from V and 3 bases from J, the junction contained 10 bases not matched to a gene. CDR3 nucleotides: TGTGCCAGTACCTCACTGGACAGGGGCGTCAATCAGCCCCAGCATTTT. It is translated as CASTSLDRGVNQPQHF.

The J gene is TRBJ1-2, the V gene TRBV7-9; D call uncertain. V gave up 5 bases and J gave up 8 bases, with 9 bases separating them. CDR1 SEHNR and CDR2 FQNEAQ come from the germline V gene (reference sequence). The CDR3 extends over 11 amino acids. The CDR3 is CASSIGGGYTF. For the CDR3, the DNA is TGTGCCAGCAGCATAGGAGGAGGCTACACCTTC.